This note documents a single T cell receptor beta chain sequence. This entry is derived from a study of blood T cell repertoires in COVID-19. Overall study: Both acute and convalescent COVID-19 samples were obtained from the United States, Italy and Spain. Nucleic acid was either cDNA or gDNA, and it came from T cells, B-cell-depleted T cells, or PBMCs.

Profiling relied on immunoSEQ multiplex PCR, and the TCRdb table lists in-frame clones only, not all of them. The profile shows 220,000 or so clones, around 81% of them singletons. The receptor comes from a woman in her seventies with acute or convalescent COVID-19. Sequencing was done on a sample of peripheral blood.

CDR3 amino acids: CASSPLGQGMGSNQPQHF. The CDR3 DNA follows: TGTGCCAGCAGCCCTCTGGGACAGGGGATGGGCAGCAATCAGCCCCAGCATTTT. V gene TRBV7-8 combines with J gene TRBJ1-5; 10 bases are shared with TRBD1. The CDR3 extends over 18 amino acids. With 5 bases clipped from V and 1 base from J, the junction kept 11 bases outside the gene matches. Germline V gives CDR1 SGHVS, CDR2 FQNEAQ. Using reference TRBV7-8 and TRBJ1-5 for the parts outside the CDR3, the full variable domain is GAGVSQSPRYKVAKRGQDVALRCDPISGHVSLFWYQQALGQGPEFLTYFQNEAQLDKSGLPSDRFFAERPEGSVSTLKIQRTQQEDSAVYLCASSPLGQGMGSNQPQHFGDGTRLSIL.